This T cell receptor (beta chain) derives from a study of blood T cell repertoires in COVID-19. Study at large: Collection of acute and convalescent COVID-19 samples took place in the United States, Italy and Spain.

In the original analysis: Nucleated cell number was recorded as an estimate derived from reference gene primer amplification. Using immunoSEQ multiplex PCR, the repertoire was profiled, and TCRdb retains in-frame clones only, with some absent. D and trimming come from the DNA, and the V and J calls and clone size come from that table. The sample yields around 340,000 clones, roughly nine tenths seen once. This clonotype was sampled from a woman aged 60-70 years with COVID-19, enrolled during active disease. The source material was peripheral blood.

This CDR3 is CASSSTTGDSGNTIYF. As DNA, the CDR3 is TGTGCCAGCAGTTCCACTACAGGGGACTCTGGAAACACCATATATTTT. The rearrangement links TRBV6-5 to TRBJ1-3; 7 nucleotides line up with TRBD1. J lost 0 bases, V lost 4 bases, and 6 bases had no gene match. The CDR3 has 16 residues. CDR1 is MNHEY and CDR2 is SVGAGI in the germline V gene.